This TCR beta chain emerged from a study of blood T cell repertoires in COVID-19. Study context: Acute and convalescent COVID-19 samples came from the United States, Italy and Spain. PBMCs, B-cell-depleted T cells, or T cells provided the cDNA or gDNA that made up the material.

Per the original methods: Reference gene primer amplification gave nucleated cell count estimates. Clones were sequenced by immunoSEQ multiplex PCR, and TCRdb holds only the in-frame ones, with some missing. The V and J calls and clone size come from that table; D and trimming were worked out from the DNA. The sample carries 150,000 or so clones, roughly four fifths recorded once. V lost 3 bases and J 7 bases, leaving 15 bases between the germline ends. The CDR3 has 14 amino acids. CDR1 is ENHRY, CDR2 SYGVKD, per germline. The V and J genes are TRBV10-3 and TRBJ2-5, with D unclear. The clonotype originates from a human donor in a cohort sampled during active COVID-19. The sample consisted of peripheral blood. The CDR3: CAISEGQAMGTQYF. CDR3 nucleotide sequence: TGTGCCATCAGTGAAGGCCAGGCGATGGGGACCCAGTACTTC.